This T cell receptor beta chain was profiled in a study of shared clonotypes between healthy human individuals. Study summary: A few men and a couple of women, aged 18 to 49, were donors.

Sequenced by immunoSEQ multiplex PCR; TCRdb stores in-frame clones only, minus some. The profile shows over 2 million clones, just under 95% of them singletons. Partitioning of CD4+ cells yielded a CD45RA+ naive subset and a CD45RA-negative memory subset. The ends lost 0 bases at V and 1 base at J; junction bases unmatched: 15. CDR1 is MRHNA, CDR2 SNTAGT, per germline. This CDR3 comprises 20 residues. Sequenced input: naive CD4+ T cells from PBMCs. The subset denotes: CD45RA+ positively selected. The sequence was collected from a young man in good health. Some clones in this sample may be carry-over from other donors' samples. The V call is TRBV6-4, the J call TRBJ2-7, with 10 bases matching TRBD2. The CDR3 loop reads CASSDSRSSGGLIESYEQYF. CDR3 in DNA: TGTGCCAGCAGTGACTCGAGGTCTAGCGGGGGCCTCATAGAGTCCTACGAGCAGTACTTC.